This TCR beta chain is from a study of T cell repertoires in cytomegalovirus infection. Study-level information: An indication of both CMV infection and matching HLA type came from public TCR beta signatures. General study results and limits: Individuals carrying CMV plus the relevant HLA were identified by cumulative frequency of public TCR beta families. HLA-C-restricted CMV clonotypes gave the most frequent clonotype in two of eight donors.

Via MiXCR, TCRdb re-called the reads, giving one row per CDR3 protein. The repertoire holds more than 150,000 distinct CDR3 sequences, with roughly 19% as singletons. The CDR3 sequence is 16 residues long. V lost 1 base and J lost 0, with 10 bases in between. Germline lookup yields CDR1 MNHNS and CDR2 SASEGT. This clonotype was counted a few times. What it binds is not known. This receptor was taken from a human donor in good health (CMV status not recorded). Some clones in this sample may be carry-over from other donors' samples. Sequencing was done on a sample of PBMCs. The rearrangement uses TRBV6-1 and TRBJ1-5; the D is unclear. Written as DNA, the CDR3 is TGTGCCAGCAGTGAAGTTGAAGGGTATAGCAATCAGCCCCAGCATTTT. Translation: CASSEVEGYSNQPQHF.